The 21 T cell receptor beta chains below come from one sample, sequenced in a study of blood T cell repertoires in COVID-19. Assay: immunoSEQ multiplex PCR; the TCRdb copy retains only in-frame clones and omits some. The sample records over 140,000 clones, approximately 84% being singletons. The sequencing sample was made of peripheral blood. These receptors were collected from an older woman with acute or convalescent COVID-19.

This chain links TRBV7-2 with TRBJ1-4, with unresolved D. CDR3 size: 19 residues. Trimming removed 6 bases from V and 0 bases from J, with 23 bases in between. Germline V gives CDR1 SGHTA, CDR2 FQGNSA. Here the CDR3 reads CASSSAGGLGFATNEKLFF. In DNA, the CDR3 is TGTGCCAGCAGTTCCGCGGGCGGGCTCGGCTTTGCAACTAATGAAAAACTGTTTTTT. The entire variable domain, with the rest obtained from reference TRBV7-2 and TRBJ1-4, is as follows: GAGVSQSPSNKVTEKGKDVELRCDPISGHTALYWYRQSLGQGLEFLIYFQGNSAPDKSGLPSDRFSAERTGGSVSTLTIQRTQQEDSAVYLCASSSAGGLGFATNEKLFFGSGTQLSVL.

This clone was observed many times. The CDR3, as DNA: TGTGCCAGCTCCCAGCGGGAAACGCAGTATTTT. Its translation is CASSQRETQYF. The rearrangement joins TRBV18 to TRBJ2-3, with TRBD2 identical over 7 bases. The ends lost 6 bases at V and 9 bases at J; junction bases unmatched: 3. Germline loops: CDR1 KGHSH, CDR2 LQKENI. The length of the CDR3 is 11 residues. The variable domain in full, with the rest retrieved from reference TRBV18 and TRBJ2-3, is NAGVMQNPRHLVRRRGQEARLRCSPMKGHSHVYWYRQLPEEGLKFMVYLQKENIIDESGMPKERFSAEFPKEGPSILRIQQVVRGDSAAYFCASSQRETQYFGPGTRLTVL.

The V and J genes are TRBV3-1 (or the pseudogene TRBV3-2) and TRBJ1-1, with TRBD1 identical over 11 bases. Germline loops: CDR1 LGHDT, CDR2 YNNKEL (reference sequence). The CDR3 totals 14 residues. The J segment lost 8 bases and the V segment lost 6 bases, leaving 8 bases of the junction unmatched. The CDR3 here is CASRLQRDRGEAFF. The CDR3 nucleotides read TGTGCCAGCAGACTGCAGCGGGACAGGGGGGAAGCTTTCTTT.

The chain couples TRBV7-3 to TRBJ1-1; tentative D call: TRBD1 (6 bases). The CDR3 is made up of 16 amino acids. V lost 2 bases, J lost 0 bases, and 13 bases lay in between. Germline CDR1 reads SGHTA; CDR2 reads FQGTGA. CDR3 coding DNA: TGTGCCAGCAGCTTAGGAACCAGGGGTTTGAACACTGAAGCTTTCTTT. This codes for CASSLGTRGLNTEAFF.

The chain employs TRBV28 and TRBJ2-5; 7 nucleotides align to TRBD1. V trimming: 4 bases; J trimming: 0 bases; junction bases outside the gene matches: 5. Germline lookup yields CDR1 MDHEN and CDR2 SYDVKM. The CDR3 has 15 residues. For the CDR3, the DNA is TGTGCCAGCAGTTCCCAGACAGGGAACCAAGAGACCCAGTACTTC. Its translation is CASSSQTGNQETQYF.

This rearrangement joins TRBV7-2 to TRBJ2-7; 14 nucleotides line up with TRBD2. After removal of 5 bases from V and 3 bases from J, the junction contained 3 bases not matched to a gene. The CDR3 runs 15 residues. Germline CDR1 reads SGHTA; CDR2 reads FQGNSA. The CDR3 region has the DNA TGTGCCAGCAGCCGCGGACTAGCGGGAGGCTACGAGCAGTACTTC. Amino acids: CASSRGLAGGYEQYF. Full variable domain (outside the CDR3, taken from reference TRBV7-2 and TRBJ2-7): GAGVSQSPSNKVTEKGKDVELRCDPISGHTALYWYRQSLGQGLEFLIYFQGNSAPDKSGLPSDRFSAERTGGSVSTLTIQRTQQEDSAVYLCASSRGLAGGYEQYFGPGTRLTVT.

The genes are TRBV28 and TRBJ2-7; perhaps TRBD1 as D (5 bases). Germline CDR1 and CDR2: MDHEN and SYDVKM. The CDR3 runs 12 residues. Trimming removed 2 bases from V and 3 bases from J, with 5 bases in between. CDR3 residues: CASSLDSYEQYF. In DNA form, the CDR3 reads TGTGCCAGCAGTTTAGACAGCTACGAGCAGTACTTC.

This chain uses TRBV4-3 with TRBJ1-5; D ambiguous. The CDR3 is 13 residues long. Germline V gives CDR1 LGHNA, CDR2 YSLEER. V was shortened by 0 bases and J by 5 bases, with 5 bases between the two germline ends. CDR3 protein: CASSQEEYQPQHF. The DNA of the CDR3 is TGCGCCAGCAGCCAAGAGGAGTATCAGCCCCAGCATTTT.

The chain combines TRBV7-2 with TRBJ2-7, with 8 positions matching TRBD2. The CDR3 covers 15 residues. Trimming took 1 base from V and 6 from J; bases not matched to a gene: 8. Germline CDR1 and CDR2: SGHTA and FQGNSA. The CDR3 bases are TGTGCCAGCAGCTTAGGGGTAGCGGGGCTACTCGAGCAGTACTTC. As protein: CASSLGVAGLLEQYF.

This chain joins TRBV10-3 and TRBJ2-1, with D tentatively TRBD2 (5 bases). This CDR3 comprises 13 residues. Germline CDR1 and CDR2: ENHRY and SYGVKD. With 9 bases removed from V and 0 bases from J, the gap between germline ends came to 9 bases. For the CDR3, the DNA is TGTGCCATGCGGGTAGACTCCTACAATGAGCAGTTCTTC. It encodes CAMRVDSYNEQFF.

The chain recombines TRBV4-1 with TRBJ1-1; D possibly corresponds to TRBD1 (6 bases). Per the germline V gene, CDR1 is MGHRA and CDR2 is YSYEKL. The CDR3 is 16 residues long. Trimming cost V 0 bases and J 3 bases, with 14 bases left between them. The CDR3 DNA reads TGCGCCAGCAGCCAAGAGGCAGGGGAGGGCGACACTGAAGCTTTCTTT. Its protein is CASSQEAGEGDTEAFF.

The chain links TRBV3-1 (or the pseudogene TRBV3-2) to TRBJ2-7, with D possibly matching TRBD2 (6 bases). The CDR3 has 17 residues. The germline V and J ends were trimmed by 1 base and 5 bases, with 21 bases remaining between them. Germline V gene data show CDR1 as LGHDT and CDR2 as YNNKEL (reference sequence). This CDR3 is CASSQASLRYSGDEQYF. In DNA, the CDR3 is TGTGCCAGCAGCCAAGCCTCGCTGCGTTACTCGGGGGACGAGCAGTACTTC.

The genes are TRBV19 and TRBJ2-7; 13 bases are a match to TRBD2. The CDR3 is 15 residues long. The V and J ends lost 4 bases and 3 bases, in that order; junction bases with no gene match: 3. CDR1 is LNHDA, CDR2 SQIVND, per germline (reference sequence). The chain's CDR3 is CASSNGLAGVYEQYF. The CDR3 nucleotides read TGTGCCAGTAGTAATGGACTAGCGGGAGTCTACGAGCAGTACTTC.

This clone came up once. The chain recombines TRBV18 with TRBJ1-2; 11 positions agree with TRBD1. J was trimmed by 3 bases and V by 4 bases; bases with no gene match: 4. The CDR3 has 15 residues. Germline V CDR1 and CDR2: KGHSH, LQKENI. CDR3 nucleotides: TGTGCCAGCTCACACCGGGACAGGGGGGACTATGGCTACACCTTC. Protein: CASSHRDRGDYGYTF.

The chain carries TRBV9 and TRBJ2-1; TRBD2 matches at 9 bases. This CDR3 has 15 residues. V lost 1 base and J lost 8; bases outside the gene matches: 7. The germline V gene has CDR1 SGDLS and CDR2 YYNGEE. CDR3 protein: CASSVNSGSWDEQFF. CDR3 bases: TGTGCCAGCAGCGTAAATAGCGGGAGTTGGGATGAGCAGTTCTTC.

The gene calls are TRBV5-4 and TRBJ1-6; tentatively, D is TRBD1 (5 bases). This CDR3 comprises 15 residues. V was trimmed by 3 bases and J by 4 bases, leaving 11 bases between them. The V gene's germline CDR1 is SGHNT and CDR2 YYREEE (reference sequence). The CDR3 reads CASSSGTLYNSPLHF. DNA for the CDR3: TGTGCCAGCAGCTCCGGGACTCTTTATAATTCACCCCTCCACTTT.

This rearrangement joins TRBV4-2 to TRBJ2-1, with 8 bases lining up with TRBD2. V shed 4 bases, J shed 4 bases, and the junction held 9 bases outside the gene matches. The CDR3 covers 16 residues. Germline CDR1 is LGHNA and CDR2 is YNFKEQ. CDR3 sequence (DNA): TGTGCCAGCAGCCGGGTCGGGACTAGTGCATACAATGAGCAGTTCTTC. This gives the protein CASSRVGTSAYNEQFF.

The chain recombines TRBV28 with TRBJ1-3, with TRBD1 identical over 8 bases. The CDR3 extends over 15 amino acids. CDR1 and CDR2 from the germline V gene are MDHEN and SYDVKM. The J segment lost 9 bases and the V segment lost 7 bases, leaving 14 bases of the junction unmatched. CDR3 coding DNA: TGTGCCAGCACCGGGACAGGTTCGCTCCGTGGCACCATATATTTT. This gives the protein CASTGTGSLRGTIYF.

The rearrangement links TRBV24-1 to TRBJ2-1; the D is unclear. Germline V gives CDR1 KGHDR, CDR2 SFDVKD. The CDR3 runs 12 residues. V lost 4 bases, J lost 3 bases, and 3 bases lay in between. This CDR3 reads CATSDYYNEQFF. In DNA, the CDR3 is TGTGCCACCAGTGACTACTACAATGAGCAGTTCTTC.

The chain uses TRBV7-9 and TRBJ2-3, with D unresolved. CDR1 and CDR2 (germline): SEHNR, FQNEAQ (reference sequence). The CDR3 covers 15 residues. Between the trimmed V and J ends, which lost 0 bases and 9 bases, there was a span of 16 bases. Here the CDR3 DNA reads TGTGCCAGCAGCTTAGCGGGCTCACCCCCACCCACGCAGTATTTT. Translating gives CASSLAGSPPPTQYF.

V gene TRBV19 combines with J gene TRBJ2-2; D perhaps matches TRBD2 (6 bases). V was pared by 7 bases and J by 2 bases, with 11 bases between. The CDR3 consists of 14 residues. Germline V lookup: CDR1 LNHDA, CDR2 SQIVND (reference sequence). As DNA, the CDR3 is TGTGCCAGTAATTCCGGGACTAACACCGGGGAGCTGTTTTTT. It encodes CASNSGTNTGELFF.